This entry lists 3 T cell receptor beta chains sequenced from one sample in a study of blood T cell repertoires in COVID-19. TCRdb's table, derived via immunoSEQ multiplex PCR, lists solely in-frame clones and lacks some. The sample shows around 260,000 clones, 70% to 90% of them seen only once. The sample consisted of peripheral blood. These receptors all come from a man aged 25 to 40 with active or convalescent COVID-19.

The chain recombines TRBV6-2 or TRBV6-3 with TRBJ1-1, with D maybe TRBD1 (5 bases). The germline gives CDR1 MNHEY, CDR2 SVGEGT. The ends were cut back, 0 bases at V and 4 bases at J, with 21 bases in the middle. CDR3 length: 18 amino acids. CDR3 sequence reads: CASSYSISGDGFSTEAFF. For the CDR3, the DNA is TGTGCCAGCAGTTACTCGATATCGGGGGACGGATTTAGCACTGAAGCTTTCTTT.

This chain uses TRBV5-4 with TRBJ1-2; 7 nucleotides match TRBD1. Germline V gives CDR1 SGHNT, CDR2 YYREEE (reference sequence). After removal of 2 bases from V and 11 bases from J, the junction contained 6 bases not matched to a gene. The CDR3 is 12 residues long. The CDR3: CASSLKTGPYTF. For the CDR3, the DNA is TGTGCCAGCAGCTTAAAGACAGGGCCGTACACCTTC.

This chain uses TRBV19 with TRBJ2-3; 9 nucleotides match TRBD2. This CDR3 contains 16 residues. Germline trimming cut 1 base from V and 5 bases from J; bases unmatched to any gene: 7. In germline, CDR1 is LNHDA, CDR2 SQIVND (reference sequence). The CDR3 sequence: CASSIGLAAAQDTQYF. Written as DNA, the CDR3 is TGTGCCAGTAGTATAGGACTAGCGGCTGCACAAGATACGCAGTATTTT. Variable domain in full (rest from reference TRBV19 and TRBJ2-3): DGGITQSPKYLFRKEGQNVTLSCEQNLNHDAMYWYRQDPGQGLRLIYYSQIVNDFQKGDIAEGYSVSREKKESFPLTVTSAQKNPTAFYLCASSIGLAAAQDTQYFGPGTRLTVL.